This TCR beta chain comes out of a study of T cells in Graves' hyperthyroidism and ophthalmopathy. Per germline, CDR1 SGHRS and CDR2 YFSETQ. V lost 4 bases, J lost 2 bases, and 8 bases stayed unmatched. This CDR3 has 16 amino acids. Whole-study results and caveats: Ophthalmopathy was identified by the model a median about 6 months ahead of onset.

From RNA transcripts, TCR beta CDR3 regions were amplified. Primed by the HTBI set, a first-round RT-PCR was run on the TCR CDR3. TCRdb used MiXCR to reprocess the multiplex PCR reads, holding one entry per CDR3 protein. The repertoire holds around 450,000 distinct CDR3 sequences, with 15% to 17% as singletons. This clonotype has more than one count but fewer than ten. Its specificity is not known. Among the patients, aged 18 to 65, hyperthyroidism was newly diagnosed and had lasted under 2 months. Exclusions: uncontrolled infection, other autoimmune disease, pregnancy, lactation. Isolation of PBMCs was performed on roughly 9 ml fresh peripheral blood.

The sequence was collected from a woman aged 18-29 years with Graves' hyperthyroidism. This rearrangement joins TRBV5-1 to TRBJ2-3, with 9 bases fitting TRBD1. Material for sequencing was blood. The DNA of the CDR3 is TGCGCCAGCAGCGCGGCCGGGACAGGGCTCACAGATACGCAGTATTTT. Amino acid sequence: CASSAAGTGLTDTQYF.